These 9 T cell receptor beta chains share one sample of origin, sequenced in a study of identical twins. Each CDR3 protein is one row after TCRdb ran MiXCR on the 5' RACE reads. The sample lists approximately 280,000 distinct CDR3 sequences, about 8.3% seen once, with roughly 2.1% in the top ten. A further study also used this sample, focusing on yellow fever vaccine responses in identical twins.

Sequenced: memory (CD45RO+) T cells sorted from blood. The receptors come from a woman under 30 in good health.

The chain employs TRBV3-1 and TRBJ2-2, with 13 nucleotides matching TRBD2. Germline-derived CDR1 and CDR2 are LGHDT and YNNKEL (reference sequence). J gave up 4 bases and V 1 base, and 0 bases lay outside the gene matches. CDR3 length: 16 residues. The CDR3 region has the DNA TGTGCCAGCAGCCAAGGGACTAGCGGGAGCACCGGGGAGCTGTTTTTT. Amino acid sequence: CASSQGTSGSTGELFF.

The chain has TRBV3-1 and TRBJ2-1; 9 bases agree with TRBD2. CDR1 and CDR2 (germline): LGHDT, YNNKEL (reference sequence). V gave up 3 bases and J gave up 7 bases; unmatched junction bases: 7. This CDR3 spans 15 amino acids. DNA for the CDR3: TGTGCCAGCAGCCATTTAGCGGGAGCCAGGAATGAGCAGTTCTTC. Its translation is CASSHLAGARNEQFF.

This clonotype was seen many times. The chain employs TRBV10-3 and TRBJ2-1; D remains unclear. The germline V and J ends were trimmed by 2 bases and 6 bases, with 11 bases remaining between them. This CDR3 has 14 amino acids. CDR1 ENHRY and CDR2 SYGVKD come from the germline V gene. CDR3 residues: CAISEGKVLNEQFF. The CDR3 region has the DNA TGTGCCATCAGTGAGGGCAAGGTACTCAATGAGCAGTTCTTC.

This clonotype has at least ten counts. The chain carries TRBV7-2 and TRBJ2-1, with 10 bases lining up with TRBD2. Trimming cost V 5 bases and J 7 bases; bases outside gene matches: 8. The CDR3 sequence is 15 residues long. Germline V CDR1 and CDR2: SGHTA, FQGNSA. The CDR3 sequence is CASSASGGAANEQFF. As DNA, the CDR3 is TGTGCCAGCAGCGCGAGCGGGGGGGCCGCGAATGAGCAGTTCTTC.

This clonotype was recorded a few times. The V call is TRBV5-6, the J call TRBJ2-6; TRBD1 agrees at 9 bases. Germline assignment: CDR1 SGHDT and CDR2 YYEEEE. J was trimmed by 4 bases and V by 1 base; bases with no gene match: 6. CDR3 length equals 17 residues. CDR3 residues: CASSLPGQGYGANVLTF. CDR3 coding DNA: TGTGCCAGCAGCTTGCCGGGACAGGGTTACGGGGCCAACGTCCTGACTTTC.

The V and J genes are TRBV6-1 and TRBJ2-5, with 10 bases matching TRBD2. Germline V lookup: CDR1 MNHNS, CDR2 SASEGT. V lost 6 bases and J lost 4; bases outside the gene matches: 11. This CDR3 comprises 16 residues. CDR3 region: CASSPWGSGGAETQYF. CDR3 bases: TGTGCCAGCAGCCCCTGGGGGAGCGGGGGGGCAGAGACCCAGTACTTC.

The rearrangement uses TRBV27 and TRBJ2-7; 12 bases align to TRBD2. The CDR3 runs 17 residues. Germline V lookup: CDR1 MNHEY, CDR2 SMNVEV (reference sequence). Trimming cost V 7 bases and J 1 base; bases outside gene matches: 11. The CDR3 DNA reads as TGTGCCAGCACTCTATCTCGGACTAGCGGGATTTCCTACGAGCAGTACTTC. The encoded protein is CASTLSRTSGISYEQYF.

This clonotype has a handful of counts. The chain links TRBV11-2 to TRBJ1-6; possibly TRBD1 for D (5 bases). Between the trimmed V and J ends, which lost 5 bases and 4 bases, there was a span of 9 bases. CDR3 size: 14 residues. Germline assignment: CDR1 SGHAT and CDR2 FQNNGV. In nucleotides, the CDR3 is TGTGCCAGCAGCCCGGGACTTTATAATTCACCCCTCCACTTT. It encodes CASSPGLYNSPLHF.

This clonotype has at least ten counts. CDR3 residues: CASSLAVNSPLHF. CDR3 bases: TGTGCCAGCAGTTTAGCGGTGAATTCACCCCTCCACTTT. This chain joins TRBV12-3 or TRBV12-4 and TRBJ1-6, with no clear D. V dropped 0 bases and J dropped 7 bases, with 4 bases sitting between them. The CDR3 runs 13 residues.